This TCR beta chain derives from a study of blood T cell repertoires in COVID-19. The data were produced by immunoSEQ multiplex PCR, yet TCRdb's version contains in-frame clones alone and is incomplete. The sample contains under 250,000 clones, nearly 90% of which appear only once. The CDR3 is made up of 16 amino acids. Germline lookup yields CDR1 SGDLS and CDR2 YYNGEE. The V segment lost 4 bases and the J segment 10 bases; nucleotides outside the gene matches: 13. The clonotype comes from a woman between 25 and 40 years old with acute COVID-19. Sequenced: PBMCs or T cells enriched from blood (not recorded which). This sequence joins TRBV9 and TRBJ2-1, with 11 bases aligning to TRBD1. The CDR3 loop reads CASSPFVDRGQGEQFF. CDR3 coding DNA: TGTGCCAGCAGCCCCTTCGTGGACAGGGGGCAGGGGGAGCAGTTCTTC.